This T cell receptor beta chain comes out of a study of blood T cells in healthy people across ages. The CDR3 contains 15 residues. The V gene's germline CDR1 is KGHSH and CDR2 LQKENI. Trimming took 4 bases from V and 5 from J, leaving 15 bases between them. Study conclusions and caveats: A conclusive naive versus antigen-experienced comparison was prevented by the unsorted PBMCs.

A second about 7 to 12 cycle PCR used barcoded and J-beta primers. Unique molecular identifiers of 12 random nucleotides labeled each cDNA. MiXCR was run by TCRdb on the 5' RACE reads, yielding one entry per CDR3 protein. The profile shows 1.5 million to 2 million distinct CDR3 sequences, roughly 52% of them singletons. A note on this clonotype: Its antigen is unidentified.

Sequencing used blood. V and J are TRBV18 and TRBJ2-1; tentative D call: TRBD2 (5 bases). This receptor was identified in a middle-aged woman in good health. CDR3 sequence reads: CASSLPSGFNNEQFF. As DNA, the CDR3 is TGTGCCAGCTCACTCCCCTCGGGATTTAACAATGAGCAGTTCTTC.